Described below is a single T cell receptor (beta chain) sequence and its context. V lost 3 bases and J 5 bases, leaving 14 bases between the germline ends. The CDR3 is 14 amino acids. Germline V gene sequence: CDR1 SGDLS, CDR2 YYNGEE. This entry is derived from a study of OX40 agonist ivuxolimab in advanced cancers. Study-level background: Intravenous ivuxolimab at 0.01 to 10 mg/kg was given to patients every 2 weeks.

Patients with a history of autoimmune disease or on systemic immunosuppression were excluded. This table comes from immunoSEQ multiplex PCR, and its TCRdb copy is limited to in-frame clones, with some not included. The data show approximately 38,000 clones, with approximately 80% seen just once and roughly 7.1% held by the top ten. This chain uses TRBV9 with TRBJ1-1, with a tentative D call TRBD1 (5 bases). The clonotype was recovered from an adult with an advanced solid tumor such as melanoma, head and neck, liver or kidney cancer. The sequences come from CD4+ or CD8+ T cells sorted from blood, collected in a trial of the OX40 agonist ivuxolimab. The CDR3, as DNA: TGTGCCAGCAGCGCACGGGACTACTTGACTGAAGCTTTCTTT. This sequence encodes CASSARDYLTEAFF.